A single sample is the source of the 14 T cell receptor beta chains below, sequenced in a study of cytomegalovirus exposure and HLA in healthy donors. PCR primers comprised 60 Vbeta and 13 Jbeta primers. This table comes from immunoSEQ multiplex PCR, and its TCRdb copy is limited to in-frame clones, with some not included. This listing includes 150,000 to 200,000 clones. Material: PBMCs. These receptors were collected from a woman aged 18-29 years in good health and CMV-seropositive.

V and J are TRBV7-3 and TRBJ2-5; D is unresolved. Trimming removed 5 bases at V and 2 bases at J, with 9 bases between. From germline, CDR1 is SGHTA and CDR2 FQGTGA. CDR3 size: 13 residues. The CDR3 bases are TGTGCCAGCAGCCGGAGCCTACAAGAGACCCAGTACTTC. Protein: CASSRSLQETQYF.

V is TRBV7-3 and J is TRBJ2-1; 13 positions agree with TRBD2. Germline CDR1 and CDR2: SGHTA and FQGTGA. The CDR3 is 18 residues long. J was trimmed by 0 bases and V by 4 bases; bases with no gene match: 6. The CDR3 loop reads CASSSFGLAGASYNEQFF. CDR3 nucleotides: TGTGCCAGCAGCTCCTTCGGACTAGCGGGGGCCTCCTACAATGAGCAGTTCTTC. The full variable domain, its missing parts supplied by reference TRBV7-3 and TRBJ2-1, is GAGVSQTPSNKVTEKGKYVELRCDPISGHTALYWYRQSLGQGPEFLIYFQGTGAADDSGLPNDRFFAVRPEGSVSTLKIQRTERGDSAVYLCASSSFGLAGASYNEQFFGPGTRLTVL.

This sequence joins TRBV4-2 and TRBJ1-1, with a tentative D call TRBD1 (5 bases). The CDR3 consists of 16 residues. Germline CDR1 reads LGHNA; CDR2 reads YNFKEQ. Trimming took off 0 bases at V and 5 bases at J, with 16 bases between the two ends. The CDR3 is CASSQDLAGAGTEAFF. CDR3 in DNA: TGTGCCAGCAGCCAAGATCTTGCAGGCGCAGGGACTGAAGCTTTCTTT.

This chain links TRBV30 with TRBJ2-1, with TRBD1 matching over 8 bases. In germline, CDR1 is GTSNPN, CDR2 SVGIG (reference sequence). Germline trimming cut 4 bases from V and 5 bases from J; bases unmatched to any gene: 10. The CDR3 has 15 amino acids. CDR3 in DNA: TGTGCCTGGACCCCCCTGGGACAGGCGGACAATGAGCAGTTCTTC. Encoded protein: CAWTPLGQADNEQFF.

This CDR3 is CASSYQGSGWTDTQYF. The CDR3 bases are TGTGCCAGCAGTTACCAGGGTAGCGGGTGGACAGATACGCAGTATTTT. The chain recombines TRBV6-5 with TRBJ2-3, with 7 nucleotides matching TRBD2. There are 16 residues in the CDR3. Germline V gene sequence: CDR1 MNHEY, CDR2 SVGAGI. V lost 2 bases and J lost 3; bases outside the gene matches: 8.

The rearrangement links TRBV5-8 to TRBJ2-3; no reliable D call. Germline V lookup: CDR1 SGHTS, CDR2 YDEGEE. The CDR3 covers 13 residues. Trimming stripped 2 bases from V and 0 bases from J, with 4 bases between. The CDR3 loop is CASSFPSTDTQYF. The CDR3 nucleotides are TGTGCCAGCAGCTTCCCGAGCACAGATACGCAGTATTTT.

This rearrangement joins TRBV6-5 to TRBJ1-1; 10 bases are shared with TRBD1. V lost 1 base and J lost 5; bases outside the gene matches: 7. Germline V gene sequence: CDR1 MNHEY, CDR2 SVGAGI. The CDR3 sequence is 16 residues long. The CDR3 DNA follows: TGTGCCAGCAGTTACTTGCGGACAGGGGGTGATACTGAAGCTTTCTTT. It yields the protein CASSYLRTGGDTEAFF.

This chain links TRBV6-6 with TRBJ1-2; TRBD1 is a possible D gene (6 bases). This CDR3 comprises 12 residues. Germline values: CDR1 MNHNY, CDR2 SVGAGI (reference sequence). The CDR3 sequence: CVTGDEGYGYTF. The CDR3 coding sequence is TGTGTGACAGGAGACGAAGGCTATGGCTACACCTTC.

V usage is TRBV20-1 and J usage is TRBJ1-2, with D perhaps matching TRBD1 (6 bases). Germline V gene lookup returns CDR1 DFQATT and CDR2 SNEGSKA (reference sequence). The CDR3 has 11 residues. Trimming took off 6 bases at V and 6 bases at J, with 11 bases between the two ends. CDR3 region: CSASNRDGYTF. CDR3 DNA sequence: TGCAGTGCCTCCAACAGGGATGGCTACACCTTC.

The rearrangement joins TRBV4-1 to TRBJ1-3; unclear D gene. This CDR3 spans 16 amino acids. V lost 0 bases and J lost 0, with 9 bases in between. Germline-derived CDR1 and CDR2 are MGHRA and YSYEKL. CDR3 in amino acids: CASSQDVTGSGNTIYF. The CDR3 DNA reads TGCGCCAGCAGCCAAGATGTGACGGGCTCTGGAAACACCATATATTTT.

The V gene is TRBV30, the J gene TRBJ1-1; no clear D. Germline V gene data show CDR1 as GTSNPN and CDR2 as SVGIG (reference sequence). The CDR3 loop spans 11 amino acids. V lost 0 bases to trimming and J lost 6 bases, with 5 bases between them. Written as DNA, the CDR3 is TGTGCCTGGAGTGTACGGGCTGAAGCTTTCTTT. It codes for CAWSVRAEAFF.

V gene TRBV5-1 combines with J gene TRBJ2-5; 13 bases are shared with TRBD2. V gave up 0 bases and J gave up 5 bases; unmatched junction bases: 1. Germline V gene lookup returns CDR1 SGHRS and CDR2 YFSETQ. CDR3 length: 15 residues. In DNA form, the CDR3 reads TGCGCCAGCAGCTTGGAACTAGCGGGAGGGGAGACCCAGTACTTC. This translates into CASSLELAGGETQYF.

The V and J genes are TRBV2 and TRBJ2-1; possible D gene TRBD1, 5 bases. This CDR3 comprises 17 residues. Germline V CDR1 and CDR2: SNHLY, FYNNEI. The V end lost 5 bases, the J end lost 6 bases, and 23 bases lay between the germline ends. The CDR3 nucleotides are TGTGCCAGCAGTTTCAGGGTCGGTCCCCTACTAAGCAATGAGCAGTTCTTC. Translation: CASSFRVGPLLSNEQFF.

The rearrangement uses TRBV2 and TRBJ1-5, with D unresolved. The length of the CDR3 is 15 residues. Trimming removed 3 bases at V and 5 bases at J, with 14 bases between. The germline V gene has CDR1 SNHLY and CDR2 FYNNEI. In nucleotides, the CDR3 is TGTGCCAGCAGTGACCGAGTGAGCAGCGATCAGCCCCAGCATTTT. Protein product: CASSDRVSSDQPQHF.